Listed here is a single T cell receptor beta chain. Its antigen is as yet unknown. PCR was performed using 60 Vbeta and 13 Jbeta primers. Measured with immunoSEQ multiplex PCR; TCRdb has only the in-frame clones, and not every one. The table includes roughly 200,000 clones, about four fifths detected once. The sample comes from a study of cytomegalovirus exposure and HLA in healthy donors. The CDR3 is made up of 15 amino acids. Germline V lookup: CDR1 SGHVS, CDR2 FQNEAQ. The V end was cut by 4 bases, the J end by 5 bases, with 12 bases between. The study's findings and limits: Associated with HLA alleles at 0.05 false discovery rate in a later analysis were around 15,000 TCR beta sequences.

J is TRBJ1-6 and V is TRBV7-8; D unresolved. This clonotype was sampled from a female donor in good health and CMV-seronegative. Input material: PBMCs. Here the CDR3 reads CASSSGPRDNSPLHF. The CDR3 nucleotides are TGTGCCAGCAGCTCCGGGCCGCGGGATAATTCACCCCTCCACTTT. Using reference TRBV7-8 and TRBJ1-6 for the parts outside the CDR3, the full variable domain is GAGVSQSPRYKVAKRGQDVALRCDPISGHVSLFWYQQALGQGPEFLTYFQNEAQLDKSGLPSDRFFAERPEGSVSTLKIQRTQQEDSAVYLCASSSGPRDNSPLHFGNGTRLTVT.